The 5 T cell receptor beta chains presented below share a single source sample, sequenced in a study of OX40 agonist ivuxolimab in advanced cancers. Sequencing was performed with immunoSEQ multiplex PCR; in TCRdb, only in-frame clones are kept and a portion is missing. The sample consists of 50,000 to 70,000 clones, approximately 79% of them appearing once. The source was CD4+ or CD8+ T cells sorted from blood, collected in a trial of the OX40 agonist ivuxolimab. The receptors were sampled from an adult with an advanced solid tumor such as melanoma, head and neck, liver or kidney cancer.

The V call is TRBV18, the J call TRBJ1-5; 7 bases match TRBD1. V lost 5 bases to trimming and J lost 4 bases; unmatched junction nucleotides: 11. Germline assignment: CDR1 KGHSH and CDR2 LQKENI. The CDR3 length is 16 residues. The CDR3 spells CASSAIQGIGNQPQHF. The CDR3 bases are TGTGCCAGCTCAGCCATACAGGGGATAGGTAATCAGCCCCAGCATTTT.

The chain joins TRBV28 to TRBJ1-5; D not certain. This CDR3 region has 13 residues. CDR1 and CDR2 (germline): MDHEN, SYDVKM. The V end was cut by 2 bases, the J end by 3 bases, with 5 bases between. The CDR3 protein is CASSLRVNQPQHF. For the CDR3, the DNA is TGTGCCAGCAGTTTAAGGGTCAATCAGCCCCAGCATTTT. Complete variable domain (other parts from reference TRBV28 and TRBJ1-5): DVKVTQSSRYLVKRTGEKVFLECVQDMDHENMFWYRQDPGLGLRLIYFSYDVKMKEKGDIPEGYSVSREKKERFSLILESASTNQTSMYLCASSLRVNQPQHFGDGTRLSIL.

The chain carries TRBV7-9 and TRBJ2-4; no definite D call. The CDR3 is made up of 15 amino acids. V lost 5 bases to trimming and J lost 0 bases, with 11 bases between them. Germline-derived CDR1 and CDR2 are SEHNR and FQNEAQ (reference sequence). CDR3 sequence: CASSQDRVAKNIQYF. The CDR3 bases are TGTGCCAGCAGCCAGGATCGAGTAGCCAAAAACATTCAGTACTTC.

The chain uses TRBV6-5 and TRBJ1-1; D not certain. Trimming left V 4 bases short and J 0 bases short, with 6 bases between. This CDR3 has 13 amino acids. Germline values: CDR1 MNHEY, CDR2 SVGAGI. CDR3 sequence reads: CASSFSMNTEAFF. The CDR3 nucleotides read TGTGCCAGCAGTTTTAGTATGAACACTGAAGCTTTCTTT.

CDR3 sequence reads: CAISEFLEQPQHF. CDR3 in DNA: TGTGCCATCAGTGAATTTTTGGAGCAGCCCCAGCATTTT. V usage is TRBV10-3 and J usage is TRBJ1-5; the D is unclear. The CDR3 totals 13 residues. The germline gives CDR1 ENHRY, CDR2 SYGVKD. V lost 3 bases and J lost 7, with 10 bases in between.